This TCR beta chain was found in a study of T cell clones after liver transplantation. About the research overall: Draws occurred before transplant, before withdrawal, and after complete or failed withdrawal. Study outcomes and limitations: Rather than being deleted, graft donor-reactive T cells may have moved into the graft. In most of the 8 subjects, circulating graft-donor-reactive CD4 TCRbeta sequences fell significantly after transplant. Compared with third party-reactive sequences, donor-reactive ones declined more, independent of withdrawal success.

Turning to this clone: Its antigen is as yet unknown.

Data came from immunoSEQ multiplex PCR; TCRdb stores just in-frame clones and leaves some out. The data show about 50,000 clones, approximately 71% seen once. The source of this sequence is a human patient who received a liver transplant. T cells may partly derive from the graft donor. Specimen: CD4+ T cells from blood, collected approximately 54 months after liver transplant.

The chain's CDR3 is CASSLARPNEKLFF. In DNA, the CDR3 is TGCGCCAGCAGCTTGGCCAGGCCTAATGAAAAACTGTTTTTT. The V call is TRBV5-1, the J call TRBJ1-4, with D hard to call. The germline V gene encodes CDR1 SGHRS and CDR2 YFSETQ. Trimming cost V 0 bases and J 3 bases, with 6 bases left between them. The CDR3 runs 14 residues.